These 30 T cell receptor beta chains were sequenced from one sample in a study of shared clonotypes between healthy human individuals. Libraries were prepared by immunoSEQ multiplex PCR; TCRdb keeps only in-frame clonotypes and omits some of them. The sample lists about 1.1 million clones, approximately 78% occurring once. Material for sequencing was memory CD4+ T cells from PBMCs. Sample subset: CD45RA-negative fraction. All receptors derive from a man between 18 and 35 years old in good health. Some clones in this sample may be carry-over from other donors' samples.

This sequence joins TRBV19 and TRBJ1-1, with D unresolved. The V end lost 2 bases, the J end lost 8 bases, and 12 bases lay between the germline ends. CDR1 and CDR2 from the germline V gene are LNHDA and SQIVND (reference sequence). The CDR3 runs to 13 residues. The CDR3 DNA sequence: TGTGCCAGTAGTATAATTTCCCGCGGGGAAGCTTTCTTT. Translating gives CASSIISRGEAFF.

The V call is TRBV7-2, the J call TRBJ2-3; TRBD1 aligns across 8 bases. Germline V gene sequence: CDR1 SGHTA, CDR2 FQGNSA. V shed 5 bases and J 3 bases; nucleotides not matched to a gene: 13. The CDR3 spans 17 residues. The CDR3 region is CASSIFGQGVTTDTQYF. The CDR3 DNA reads TGTGCCAGCAGCATCTTTGGACAGGGCGTTACTACAGATACGCAGTATTTT.

With regard to this clone: Other DNA sequences in this sample translate to the same CDR3. This chain connects TRBV9 to TRBJ1-5; D unclear. Per germline, CDR1 SGDLS and CDR2 YYNGEE. V dropped 0 bases and J dropped 3 bases, with 7 bases sitting between them. The CDR3 is 14 residues long. The CDR3 DNA reads as TGTGCCAGCAGCGTAGGGGCCGCCAATCAGCCCCAGCATTTT. It codes for CASSVGAANQPQHF.

The rearrangement joins TRBV27 to TRBJ1-1, with TRBD1 as a possible D gene (6 bases). The V and J ends lost 5 bases and 3 bases respectively, with 13 bases between them. Germline V gene sequence: CDR1 MNHEY, CDR2 SMNVEV (reference sequence). This CDR3 spans 14 amino acids. CDR3 sequence: CASSPGVFYTEAFF. Here the CDR3 DNA reads TGTGCCAGCAGTCCAGGGGTGTTTTACACTGAAGCTTTCTTT.

Here the CDR3 reads CASSTISSYNEQFF. The CDR3 DNA reads as TGTGCCAGTAGTACGATAAGCTCCTACAATGAGCAGTTCTTC. The genes are TRBV19 and TRBJ2-1; D not resolved. Trimming removed 4 bases from V and 0 bases from J, with 7 bases in between. Germline V gene sequence: CDR1 LNHDA, CDR2 SQIVND (reference sequence). This CDR3 contains 14 residues.

This chain joins TRBV6-5 and TRBJ1-1; D call uncertain. CDR3 size: 14 residues. V shed 0 bases and J shed 6 bases, with 11 bases lying between them. The germline CDR1 and CDR2 sequences are MNHEY and SVGAGI. CDR3 amino acids: CASSYSAGEAEAFF. The CDR3 DNA is TGTGCCAGCAGTTACTCGGCAGGAGAGGCTGAAGCTTTCTTT.

V usage is TRBV7-9 and J usage is TRBJ2-3; 7 bases match TRBD2. CDR1 and CDR2 from the germline V gene are SEHNR and FQNEAQ (reference sequence). Trimming cost V 1 base and J 3 bases; bases outside gene matches: 4. CDR3 length equals 15 residues. Written as DNA, the CDR3 is TGTGCCAGCAGCTTAGGCGGGAGAGGGACAGATACGCAGTATTTT. This translates into CASSLGGRGTDTQYF.

This clone occurred once. This chain uses TRBV29-1 with TRBJ2-5, with D perhaps TRBD2 (5 bases). The last part of the DNA fits TRBJ2-7 better; the J call may be wrong. The V gene's germline CDR1 is SQVTM and CDR2 ANQGSEA. The CDR3 is 11 residues long. Written as DNA, the CDR3 is TGCAGCGTTGCACCCGGGAACGAGCAGTACTTC. Its protein product is CSVAPGNEQYF.

V gene TRBV19 combines with J gene TRBJ1-5; TRBD1 matches at 8 bases. J gave up 5 bases and V 6 bases, and 9 bases lay outside the gene matches. Germline-derived CDR1 and CDR2 are LNHDA and SQIVND (reference sequence). The CDR3 is made up of 15 amino acids. This CDR3 reads CASRTQGARDQPQHF. The CDR3 DNA is TGTGCCAGTAGAACTCAGGGGGCTAGGGATCAGCCCCAGCATTTT.

The gene calls are TRBV10-2 and TRBJ1-1, with unresolved D. V was shortened by 2 bases and J by 0 bases, with 7 bases between the two germline ends. The CDR3 totals 14 residues. Per the germline V gene, CDR1 is WSHSY and CDR2 is SAAADI. CDR3 sequence reads: CASSEGSMNTEAFF. In DNA form, the CDR3 reads TGCGCCAGCAGTGAGGGCAGCATGAACACTGAAGCTTTCTTT.

The chain employs TRBV6-6 and TRBJ1-1; no clear D. Germline V lookup: CDR1 MNHNY, CDR2 SVGAGI (reference sequence). The CDR3 consists of 14 residues. V lost 6 bases and J lost 0, with 11 bases in between. The CDR3 DNA follows: TGTGCCAGCAGGTCCAGCTTCATGAACACTGAAGCTTTCTTT. It specifies CASRSSFMNTEAFF.

The V gene is TRBV2, the J gene TRBJ2-2, with D unresolved. V lost 4 bases and J 1 base, leaving 7 bases between the germline ends. The CDR3 totals 14 residues. Germline values: CDR1 SNHLY, CDR2 FYNNEI. This chain's CDR3 is CASSVSENTGELFF. The CDR3 DNA reads as TGTGCCAGCAGTGTATCGGAGAACACCGGGGAGCTGTTTTTT.

This clone showed up just a few times. The chain couples TRBV28 to TRBJ2-1; perhaps TRBD2 as D (6 bases). The CDR3 consists of 14 residues. Germline CDR1 is MDHEN and CDR2 is SYDVKM. The CDR3 nucleotides read TGTGCTACCATAGCGGCCCCCTCCTACAATGAGCAGTTCTTC. Protein: CATIAAPSYNEQFF.

The V and J genes are TRBV28 and TRBJ1-1, with 7 bases lining up with TRBD1. V trimming: 4 bases; J trimming: 5 bases; junction bases outside the gene matches: 4. The CDR3 is 13 amino acids. Per the germline V gene, CDR1 is MDHEN and CDR2 is SYDVKM. The CDR3 spells CASSSQQGTEAFF. The DNA of the CDR3 is TGTGCCAGCAGTTCGCAACAGGGGACTGAAGCTTTCTTT.

This chain connects TRBV11-2 to TRBJ1-1; D possibly corresponds to TRBD1 (6 bases). The CDR3 is 14 amino acids. Germline CDR1 reads SGHAT; CDR2 reads FQNNGV. Deletions cut 7 bases from V and 7 bases from J, with 19 bases between. The CDR3, as DNA: TGTGCCAGCACCCTTGGGCCCTGGGACATTGAAGCTTTCTTT. It is translated as CASTLGPWDIEAFF.

The J gene is TRBJ2-6, the V gene TRBV4-2, with 9 bases fitting TRBD2. The V and J ends lost 3 bases and 0 bases, in that order; junction bases with no gene match: 3. The CDR3 runs to 17 residues. The germline V gene encodes CDR1 LGHNA and CDR2 YNFKEQ. The CDR3 loop reads CASSHELAGSGANVLTF. In nucleotides, the CDR3 is TGTGCCAGCAGCCACGAACTAGCGGGCTCTGGGGCCAACGTCCTGACTTTC.

V usage is TRBV6-5 and J usage is TRBJ2-7, with 7 bases fitting TRBD2. Germline V lookup: CDR1 MNHEY, CDR2 SVGAGI. J lost 3 bases, V lost 5 bases, and 10 bases had no gene match. The CDR3 extends over 15 amino acids. The CDR3, as DNA: TGTGCCAGCAGTAAGCGGGGTCTTACATACTACGAGCAGTACTTC. It encodes CASSKRGLTYYEQYF.

As for this clone: A much larger clone differs from this one at a single base, so this may be a read error. The same CDR3 also results from other DNA sequences found in this sample. The chain joins TRBV7-3 to TRBJ2-2, with D perhaps matching TRBD1 (6 bases). Trimming took 5 bases from V and 1 from J, leaving 8 bases between them. The CDR3 extends over 14 amino acids. Germline CDR1 SGHTA, CDR2 FQGTGA. The CDR3 bases are TGTGCCAGCAGCCCACAGGGGAACACCGGGGAGCTGTTTTTT. Its translation is CASSPQGNTGELFF.

CDR3 in DNA: TGTGCCAGCAGCTACCGAGGGACAGGGGTAAATTCACCCCTCCACTTT. Protein: CASSYRGTGVNSPLHF. The J gene is TRBJ1-6, the V gene TRBV5-6; 10 bases agree with TRBD1. J lost 7 bases, V lost 3 bases, and 7 bases had no gene match. CDR1 and CDR2 (germline): SGHDT, YYEEEE. The CDR3 spans 16 residues.

This chain joins TRBV6-6 and TRBJ2-3; 7 bases fit TRBD1. The CDR3 has 14 residues. V was clipped by 6 bases and J by 1 base; unmatched bases: 4. Germline V gene sequence: CDR1 MNHNY, CDR2 SVGAGI (reference sequence). The CDR3 spells CASSRGQGTDTQYF. CDR3 in DNA: TGTGCCAGCAGCCGCGGACAGGGCACAGATACGCAGTATTTT.

The rearrangement links TRBV9 to TRBJ2-2, with unresolved D. CDR3 length equals 15 residues. The V gene's germline CDR1 is SGDLS and CDR2 YYNGEE. Trimming shortened V by 0 bases and J by 4 bases, and 10 bases separated the two germline ends. The chain's CDR3 is CASSVAPTPTGELFF. The CDR3 nucleotides read TGTGCCAGCAGCGTAGCCCCGACGCCCACCGGGGAGCTGTTTTTT.

The chain is built from TRBV7-9 and TRBJ2-2, with unresolved D. CDR1 and CDR2 from the germline V gene are SEHNR and FQNEAQ (reference sequence). CDR3 length: 13 residues. Trimming shortened V by 4 bases and J by 6 bases, and 9 bases separated the two germline ends. CDR3 DNA: TGTGCCAGCAGCTCCCAACCGCCCGGGGAGCTGTTTTTT. This translates into CASSSQPPGELFF.

V usage is TRBV28 and J usage is TRBJ1-2, with D tentatively TRBD1 (5 bases). CDR3 size: 14 residues. Germline assignment: CDR1 MDHEN and CDR2 SYDVKM. The ends were cut back, 2 bases at V and 6 bases at J, with 13 bases in the middle. Here the CDR3 DNA reads TGTGCCAGCAGTTTAGTCCTCAGGGCGGATGGCTACACCTTC. This translates into CASSLVLRADGYTF.

This clone was seen once. The chain recombines TRBV7-9 with TRBJ2-2; tentatively, D is TRBD2 (7 bases). The germline CDR1 and CDR2 sequences are SEHNR and FQNEAQ (reference sequence). The CDR3 has 14 amino acids. Trimming took off 5 bases at V and 4 bases at J, with 11 bases between the two ends. The DNA of the CDR3 is TGTGCCAGCAGCCTGAGGGGGGGCACCGGGGAGCTGTTTTTT. Amino acid sequence: CASSLRGGTGELFF.

A word on this clone: Other DNA sequences of this sample code for an identical CDR3. The chain joins TRBV19 to TRBJ1-5; D may be TRBD1 (6 bases). V was trimmed by 3 bases and J by 7 bases, leaving 10 bases between them. The V gene's germline CDR1 is LNHDA and CDR2 SQIVND (reference sequence). The CDR3 loop spans 13 amino acids. The CDR3 spells CASSMDREQPQHF. CDR3 in DNA: TGTGCCAGTAGTATGGACAGAGAGCAGCCCCAGCATTTT.

The CDR3 loop reads CASSEELIAGGFGYTQYF. CDR3 in DNA: TGTGCCAGCAGTGAGGAGCTTATAGCGGGAGGGTTCGGATATACGCAGTATTTT. This chain uses TRBV6-1 with TRBJ2-3, with TRBD2 matching 11 bases. Germline-derived CDR1 and CDR2 are MNHNS and SASEGT. The CDR3 runs 18 residues. Trimming removed 3 bases from V and 7 bases from J; junction bases left unmatched: 15.

The chain recombines TRBV29-1 with TRBJ2-7, with 13 positions matching TRBD2. Trimming at V came to 7 bases and at J to 3 bases, leaving 6 bases not matched to a gene. This CDR3 is 14 amino acids long. Germline assignment: CDR1 SQVTM and CDR2 ANQGSEA. CDR3: CSAAGLAGVYEQYF. Here the CDR3 DNA reads TGCAGCGCCGCAGGACTAGCGGGAGTCTACGAGCAGTACTTC.

The J gene is TRBJ2-1, the V gene TRBV29-1; D unresolved. Germline assignment: CDR1 SQVTM and CDR2 ANQGSEA. CDR3 length: 11 residues. With 7 bases removed from V and 4 bases from J, the gap between germline ends came to 8 bases. The CDR3 spells CSAVRYNEQFF. CDR3 nucleotides: TGCAGCGCGGTTCGGTACAATGAGCAGTTCTTC.

This rearrangement joins TRBV28 to TRBJ1-1, with D unresolved. The length of the CDR3 is 15 residues. CDR1 is MDHEN and CDR2 is SYDVKM in the germline V gene. The germline V and J ends were trimmed by 2 bases and 4 bases, with 14 bases remaining between them. CDR3 region: CASSLGGAGSTEAFF. The CDR3 DNA is TGTGCCAGCAGTTTAGGTGGTGCGGGGAGCACTGAAGCTTTCTTT.

The rearrangement uses TRBV28 and TRBJ1-4; D unresolved. The V gene's germline CDR1 is MDHEN and CDR2 SYDVKM. The V end lost 5 bases, the J end lost 8 bases, and 15 bases lay between the germline ends. The CDR3 has 14 residues. This CDR3 reads CASSPRLAREKLFF. CDR3 DNA sequence: TGTGCCAGCAGTCCCAGACTCGCGCGAGAAAAACTGTTTTTT.